This entry describes one T cell receptor beta chain. The data belong to a study of blood T cell repertoires in COVID-19. The V segment lost 1 base and the J segment 5 bases; nucleotides outside the gene matches: 7. CDR3 length: 15 amino acids. Germline V gene lookup returns CDR1 MGHRA and CDR2 YSYEKL. Assay: immunoSEQ multiplex PCR; the TCRdb copy retains only in-frame clones and omits some. This table holds approximately 21,000 clones, roughly 90% found once. Source material: peripheral blood. The TCR sequence derives from a woman aged 80 or over with active COVID-19. J is TRBJ1-1 and V is TRBV4-1, with 7 bases matching TRBD1. CDR3: CASSQVQGGGTEAFF. DNA of the CDR3: TGCGCCAGCAGCCAAGTTCAAGGGGGCGGGACTGAAGCTTTCTTT.